This T cell receptor beta chain was profiled in a study of blood T cell repertoires in COVID-19. Study overall: Acute and convalescent COVID-19 samples came from the United States, Italy and Spain. T cells, B-cell-depleted T cells, or PBMCs provided the cDNA or gDNA that served as material.

Original processing notes: Amplification with reference gene primers provided the estimates of nucleated cell counts. Sequenced by immunoSEQ multiplex PCR; TCRdb stores in-frame clones only, minus some. For V, J and clone size, that table is used; D and trimming come from the DNA. This sample yields 300,000 to 400,000 clones, of which roughly 86% are seen a single time; 2.5% to 3.5% belongs to the top ten. Germline loops: CDR1 SGHNT, CDR2 YENEEA. This CDR3 is 16 amino acids long. With 4 bases clipped from V and 4 bases from J, the junction kept 8 bases outside the gene matches. This clone was counted only a few times.

The sequenced material came from peripheral blood. The chain combines TRBV11-3 with TRBJ1-4; TRBD1 matches 8 bases. This clonotype was sampled from a human donor in a cohort sampled during active COVID-19. CDR3 protein: CASSSLWTGNNEKLFF. The CDR3 DNA sequence: TGTGCCAGCAGCTCCCTTTGGACAGGGAATAATGAAAAACTGTTTTTT.